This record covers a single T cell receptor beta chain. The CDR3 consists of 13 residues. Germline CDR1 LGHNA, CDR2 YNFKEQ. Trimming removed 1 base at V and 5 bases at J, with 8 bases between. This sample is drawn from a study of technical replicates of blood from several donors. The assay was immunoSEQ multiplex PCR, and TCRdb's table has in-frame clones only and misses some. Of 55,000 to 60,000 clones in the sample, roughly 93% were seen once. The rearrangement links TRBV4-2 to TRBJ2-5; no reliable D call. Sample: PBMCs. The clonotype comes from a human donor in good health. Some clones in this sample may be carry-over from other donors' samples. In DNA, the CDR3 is TGTGCCAGCAGCCAAGTAAGCGAGGAGACCCAGTACTTC. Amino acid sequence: CASSQVSEETQYF.